Below, 21 T cell receptor beta chains from the same sample are listed, as sequenced in a study of Ad26.COV2.S vaccination and SARS-CoV-2 variants (dated by TCRdb to the early 2020s). The library came from the immunoSEQ multiplex PCR assay. Here the immuneACCESS table is served through TCRdb, limited to in-frame sequences with V and J called. Missing clones are a known gap in these copies; in checked studies unresolved V genes cover under half, and the rest lacks a known reason. This sample holds roughly 420,000 clones; over 75% were observed only once. The ten largest clones capture approximately 4% of the sample. In light of the paper, this sample's treatment or condition label describes: some 19 received Ad26.COV2.S at low or high dose, single or two shots; roughly five received placebo; per-sample allocation not given. For vaccine and placebo recipients, repertoires were sequenced using samples collected on day 63 after the first injection.

The input for sequencing was peripheral blood, taken in a trial of Ad26.COV2.S vaccine versus placebo. These receptors were collected from a person aged 18 to 59 who received the Ad26.COV2.S COVID-19 vaccine or a placebo.

The chain couples TRBV6-5 to TRBJ1-6; D is unresolved. Germline V gene lookup returns CDR1 MNHEY and CDR2 SVGAGI. With 0 bases removed from V and 8 bases from J, the gap between germline ends came to 8 bases. This CDR3 has 14 amino acids. This CDR3 is CASSYSAGDSPLHF. The CDR3 DNA reads TGTGCCAGCAGTTACTCGGCAGGAGATTCACCCCTCCACTTT.

The DNA for the CDR3 is TGTGCCAGCAGCACCAGGGGGCGTAAGCCCCAGCATTTT. Protein: CASSTRGRKPQHF. The chain carries TRBV12-3 or TRBV12-4 and TRBJ1-5; 8 nucleotides align to TRBD1. This CDR3 region has 13 residues. With 6 bases clipped from V and 8 bases from J, the junction kept 6 bases outside the gene matches.

V gene TRBV7-2 combines with J gene TRBJ1-3, with D maybe TRBD1 (5 bases). Between the trimmed V and J ends, which lost 5 bases and 0 bases, there was a span of 11 bases. The germline V gene has CDR1 SGHTA and CDR2 FQGNSA. The CDR3 has 15 residues. The CDR3 reads CASSPHDSSGNTIYF. In DNA, the CDR3 is TGTGCCAGCAGCCCGCACGACAGCTCTGGAAACACCATATATTTT.

The chain has TRBV5-1 and TRBJ1-2; 7 bases match TRBD1. V lost 0 bases, J lost 8 bases, and 4 bases stayed unmatched. The CDR3 runs to 13 residues. Looked up from germline, CDR1 is SGHRS and CDR2 is YFSETQ. Here the CDR3 reads CASSLDRGRGYTF. The CDR3 DNA is TGCGCCAGCAGCTTGGACAGGGGACGCGGCTACACCTTC.

The rearrangement links TRBV9 to TRBJ2-2; 8 bases are a match to TRBD2. CDR1 and CDR2 (germline): SGDLS, YYNGEE. J was trimmed by 7 bases and V by 1 base; bases with no gene match: 9. This CDR3 has 16 residues. CDR3 DNA: TGTGCCAGCAGCGTAACTAGCGGCCGCCTTGGCGGGGAGCTGTTTTTT. Translating it yields CASSVTSGRLGGELFF.

Turning to this clone: Other nucleotide sequences from this sample produce the same CDR3. The rearrangement uses TRBV9 and TRBJ1-1; perhaps TRBD1 as D (5 bases). CDR3 length equals 13 residues. With 3 bases removed from V and 1 base from J, the gap between germline ends came to 7 bases. Germline CDR1 and CDR2: SGDLS and YYNGEE. The CDR3 region has the DNA TGTGCCAGCAGCGCCCAGGGGAACACTGAAGCTTTCTTT. Translating it yields CASSAQGNTEAFF.

This sequence joins TRBV19 and TRBJ2-1, with no clear D. Trimming took 7 bases from V and 10 from J, leaving 14 bases between them. From germline, CDR1 is LNHDA and CDR2 SQIVND (reference sequence). The CDR3 loop spans 12 amino acids. CDR3 DNA: TGTGCCAGTAAGTCGTCCGGGTCGGAGCAGTTCTTC. Translated: CASKSSGSEQFF. The full variable domain, in which reference TRBV19 and TRBJ2-1 provide the parts outside the CDR3, is DGGITQSPKYLFRKEGQNVTLSCEQNLNHDAMYWYRQDPGQGLRLIYYSQIVNDFQKGDIAEGYSVSREKKESFPLTVTSAQKNPTAFYLCASKSSGSEQFFGPGTRLTVL.

The chain employs TRBV4-3 and TRBJ2-1; D not certain. Germline lookup yields CDR1 LGHNA and CDR2 YSLEER. CDR3 length: 17 amino acids. V was pared by 3 bases and J by 0 bases, with 15 bases between. The CDR3 DNA reads TGCGCCAGCAGCCATCCCCGGACGGCGAGCTCCTACAATGAGCAGTTCTTC. This codes for CASSHPRTASSYNEQFF.

The chain recombines TRBV12-3 or TRBV12-4 with TRBJ2-1; D gene uncertain. This CDR3 has 13 amino acids. V lost 4 bases and J lost 10, with 14 bases in between. The CDR3: CASSSRVLTEQFF. For the CDR3, the DNA is TGTGCCAGCAGTTCCCGGGTCCTCACGGAGCAGTTCTTC.

The chain combines TRBV10-3 with TRBJ2-1; 9 bases agree with TRBD1. After removal of 7 bases from V and 7 bases from J, the junction contained 8 bases not matched to a gene. This CDR3 contains 14 residues. Germline V CDR1 and CDR2: ENHRY, SYGVKD. CDR3 in amino acids: CAIIPGQGGNEQFF. The CDR3 nucleotides read TGTGCCATCATCCCGGGACAGGGAGGGAATGAGCAGTTCTTC.

The V and J genes are TRBV7-9 and TRBJ1-5; D possibly corresponds to TRBD1 (5 bases). CDR1 SEHNR and CDR2 FQNEAQ come from the germline V gene (reference sequence). The V and J ends lost 4 bases and 0 bases respectively, with 7 bases between them. The CDR3 runs to 14 residues. The CDR3 loop is CASSSTASNQPQHF. CDR3 DNA: TGTGCCAGCAGCTCGACAGCTAGCAATCAGCCCCAGCATTTT.

The chain uses TRBV11-2 and TRBJ2-1; D is ambiguous. V lost 6 bases, J lost 3 bases, and 9 bases lay in between. Per the germline V gene, CDR1 is SGHAT and CDR2 is FQNNGV. The CDR3 contains 13 residues. CDR3 amino acids: CASSQVLYNEQFF. CDR3 DNA: TGTGCCAGCAGTCAAGTACTCTACAATGAGCAGTTCTTC.

The chain employs TRBV6-1 and TRBJ1-3; D is ambiguous. V lost 4 bases and J lost 0, with 13 bases in between. Germline V CDR1 and CDR2: MNHNS, SASEGT. The CDR3 contains 16 residues. The DNA for the CDR3 is TGTGCCAGCAGTGCCACCCGACGGAGCTCTGGAAACACCATATATTTT. It yields the protein CASSATRRSSGNTIYF.

V usage is TRBV30 and J usage is TRBJ1-5; D is ambiguous. V gave up 1 base and J gave up 7 bases, with 8 bases separating them. Germline V gene data show CDR1 as GTSNPN and CDR2 as SVGIG (reference sequence). CDR3 length: 12 residues. CDR3 coding DNA: TGTGCCTGGAGTGATAGCGGCCAGCCCCAGCATTTT. Translation: CAWSDSGQPQHF.

The chain combines TRBV7-9 with TRBJ1-2; D may be TRBD1 (5 bases). The CDR3 sequence is 15 residues long. In germline, CDR1 is SEHNR, CDR2 FQNEAQ (reference sequence). Trimming left V 4 bases short and J 7 bases short, with 19 bases between. The CDR3 loop is CASSSDRGARGGYTF. The DNA for the CDR3 is TGTGCCAGCAGCTCTGACCGAGGGGCTCGTGGTGGCTACACCTTC.

V gene TRBV30 combines with J gene TRBJ1-2; D gene unclear. V was shortened by 5 bases and J by 5 bases, with 9 bases between the two germline ends. The CDR3 is 11 residues long. Per the germline V gene, CDR1 is GTSNPN and CDR2 is SVGIG (reference sequence). The chain's CDR3 is CAWEQSYGYTF. The CDR3 bases are TGTGCCTGGGAGCAGTCGTATGGCTACACCTTC.

With respect to this clone: The same CDR3 arises from other DNA sequences in this sample as well. The chain is built from TRBV12-3 or TRBV12-4 and TRBJ2-7; 8 positions agree with TRBD1. This CDR3 has 13 residues. V shed 6 bases and J 2 bases; nucleotides not matched to a gene: 3. The CDR3 DNA reads as TGTGCCAGCAGGGAGACAGGGGCCTACGAGCAGTACTTC. Encoded protein: CASRETGAYEQYF.

The chain couples TRBV11-2 to TRBJ1-1, with D maybe TRBD1 (5 bases). The germline CDR1 and CDR2 sequences are SGHAT and FQNNGV. The CDR3 covers 18 residues. Trimming took off 2 bases at V and 0 bases at J, with 19 bases between the two ends. In nucleotides, the CDR3 is TGTGCCAGCAGCTTAAAGGGTTGGGGGGGGAGGATGAACACTGAAGCTTTCTTT. It specifies CASSLKGWGGRMNTEAFF. The full variable domain, with the rest looked up from reference TRBV11-2 and TRBJ1-1, is EAGVAQSPRYKIIEKRQSVAFWCNPISGHATLYWYQQILGQGPKLLIQFQNNGVVDDSQLPKDRFSAERLKGVDSTLKIQPAKLEDSAVYLCASSLKGWGGRMNTEAFFGQGTRLTVV.

This rearrangement joins TRBV30 to TRBJ1-4; D unresolved. The germline CDR1 and CDR2 sequences are GTSNPN and SVGIG (reference sequence). Trimming stripped 4 bases from V and 8 bases from J, with 26 bases between. The CDR3 extends over 17 amino acids. Written as DNA, the CDR3 is TGTGCCTGGATCCCTCAAGGCCAGCTAGGAGGTGTCGAAAAACTGTTTTTT. Its protein is CAWIPQGQLGGVEKLFF.

To note about this clone: The sample holds other DNA sequences that translate to the same CDR3. V gene TRBV29-1 combines with J gene TRBJ2-5; 11 bases line up with TRBD1. This CDR3 spans 11 amino acids. Germline V CDR1 and CDR2: SQVTM, ANQGSEA. J lost 5 bases, V lost 7 bases, and 0 bases had no gene match. The CDR3 nucleotides are TGCAGCGGGGACAGGGGGGAGACCCAGTACTTC. Translation: CSGDRGETQYF.

The chain employs TRBV19 and TRBJ1-5; D remains unclear. This CDR3 has 15 residues. Germline V gene data show CDR1 as LNHDA and CDR2 as SQIVND (reference sequence). Trimming left V 6 bases short and J 0 bases short, with 12 bases between. CDR3 sequence: CASRFVLNSNQPQHF. The CDR3 DNA reads TGTGCCAGTAGATTCGTGTTAAATAGCAATCAGCCCCAGCATTTT.